These 17 T cell receptor beta chains were sequenced from one sample in a study of technical replicates of blood from several donors. The data were produced by immunoSEQ multiplex PCR, yet TCRdb's version contains in-frame clones alone and is incomplete. The sample records some 67,000 clones, more than 95% being singletons. Sample: T cells isolated from PBMCs. The receptors derive from a human donor in good health.

V usage is TRBV2 and J usage is TRBJ2-7, with 8 bases aligning to TRBD2. This CDR3 contains 14 residues. Germline V gene lookup returns CDR1 SNHLY and CDR2 FYNNEI. The V and J ends lost 5 bases and 4 bases, in that order; junction bases with no gene match: 7. CDR3 sequence: CASSKGLAGYEQYF. The CDR3 nucleotides are TGTGCCAGCAGTAAAGGGTTAGCGGGGTACGAGCAGTACTTC.

This clone was seen a few times. J is TRBJ1-4 and V is TRBV29-1, with D possibly TRBD1 on 6 matching bases. The CDR3 extends over 11 amino acids. Trimming cost V 8 bases and J 4 bases, with 8 bases left between them. The germline gives CDR1 SQVTM, CDR2 ANQGSEA. The CDR3 nucleotides read TGCAGCCACAGGGATAATGAAAAACTGTTTTTT. Encoded protein: CSHRDNEKLFF.

The V and J genes are TRBV28 and TRBJ1-5; 9 nucleotides align to TRBD1. Germline V gene data show CDR1 as MDHEN and CDR2 as SYDVKM. V was pared by 5 bases and J by 7 bases, with 6 bases of the junction left unmatched. The CDR3 has 14 amino acids. As DNA, the CDR3 is TGTGCCAGCAGTCGGGACAGGGTAGAACAGCCCCAGCATTTT. Protein: CASSRDRVEQPQHF.

The chain couples TRBV18 to TRBJ2-2, with 8 bases identical to TRBD1. The V gene's germline CDR1 is KGHSH and CDR2 LQKENI. The CDR3 contains 17 residues. The junction had 6 bases not matched to a gene; V was cut back by 3 bases and J by 0 bases. CDR3 nucleotides: TGTGCCAGCTCACCGTATGGGACAGGCGCGAACACCGGGGAGCTGTTTTTT. It is translated as CASSPYGTGANTGELFF.

This chain uses TRBV27 with TRBJ2-7; D might be TRBD1 (6 bases). Trimming cost V 4 bases and J 2 bases, with 18 bases left between them. CDR1 MNHEY and CDR2 SMNVEV come from the germline V gene (reference sequence). The CDR3 loop spans 16 amino acids. CDR3 protein: CASSSTRDTTPYEQYF. The CDR3 bases are TGTGCCAGCAGTTCCACCCGGGACACCACTCCCTACGAGCAGTACTTC.

This chain links TRBV30 with TRBJ1-5; 7 bases agree with TRBD1. CDR3 length: 14 amino acids. Per germline, CDR1 GTSNPN and CDR2 SVGIG (reference sequence). Trimming at V came to 1 base and at J to 5 bases, leaving 5 bases not matched to a gene. This CDR3 reads CAWSGQGGYQPQHF. The CDR3 DNA sequence: TGTGCCTGGAGTGGGCAGGGGGGTTATCAGCCCCAGCATTTT. Filled out from reference TRBV30 and TRBJ1-5, the complete variable domain reads SQTIHQWPATLVQPVGSPLSLECTVEGTSNPNLYWYRQAAGRGLQLLFYSVGIGQISSEVPQNLSASRPQDRQFILSSKKLLLSDSGFYLCAWSGQGGYQPQHFGDGTRLSIL.

The genes are TRBV9 and TRBJ1-1; 11 bases agree with TRBD1. CDR1 SGDLS and CDR2 YYNGEE come from the germline V gene. V trimming: 4 bases; J trimming: 4 bases; junction bases outside the gene matches: 3. The CDR3 spans 14 residues. This chain's CDR3 is CASSPGQGVTEAFF. The DNA of the CDR3 is TGTGCCAGCAGCCCGGGACAGGGGGTCACTGAAGCTTTCTTT.

This chain links TRBV5-1 with TRBJ2-7, with a weak D call TRBD1 (6 bases). Germline assignment: CDR1 SGHRS and CDR2 YFSETQ. The CDR3 sequence is 13 residues long. V dropped 1 base and J dropped 6 bases, with 11 bases sitting between them. The CDR3 DNA sequence: TGCGCCAGCAGCTTGAGGACAGTCACCGAGCAGTACTTC. Translating gives CASSLRTVTEQYF.

This clone has a single count. J is TRBJ2-4 and V is TRBV11-2, with a weak D call TRBD2 (6 bases). V was cut by 5 bases and J by 3 bases, with 20 bases left in between. Germline lookup yields CDR1 SGHAT and CDR2 FQNNGV. This CDR3 is built from 17 residues. This CDR3 reads CASSREHRGKGKNIQYF. The CDR3, as DNA: TGTGCCAGCAGCCGGGAACACCGGGGGAAGGGCAAAAACATTCAGTACTTC. The entire variable domain, with the rest obtained from reference TRBV11-2 and TRBJ2-4, is as follows: EAGVAQSPRYKIIEKRQSVAFWCNPISGHATLYWYQQILGQGPKLLIQFQNNGVVDDSQLPKDRFSAERLKGVDSTLKIQPAKLEDSAVYLCASSREHRGKGKNIQYFGAGTRLSVL.

The count of this clone is one. The chain joins TRBV19 to TRBJ2-7; 7 nucleotides align to TRBD1. The length of the CDR3 is 15 residues. V lost 5 bases to trimming and J lost 1 base; unmatched junction nucleotides: 8. Per germline, CDR1 LNHDA and CDR2 SQIVND (reference sequence). The DNA for the CDR3 is TGTGCCAGTAGTCCCTCCGGGACAGAATCCTACGAGCAGTACTTC. This gives the protein CASSPSGTESYEQYF.

CDR3 in amino acids: CASSLIAGGYQETQYF. Written as DNA, the CDR3 is TGTGCCAGCAGTTTAATAGCGGGGGGGTACCAAGAGACCCAGTACTTC. The rearrangement joins TRBV27 to TRBJ2-5; 11 bases line up with TRBD2. Per the germline V gene, CDR1 is MNHEY and CDR2 is SMNVEV (reference sequence). The length of the CDR3 is 16 residues. V gave up 2 bases and J gave up 0 bases; unmatched junction bases: 2.

The chain recombines TRBV4-1 with TRBJ2-2; TRBD2 might be the D (5 bases). The CDR3 is 17 residues long. The V end lost 3 bases, the J end lost 4 bases, and 18 bases lay between the germline ends. Germline V lookup: CDR1 MGHRA, CDR2 YSYEKL. CDR3 sequence: CASSHLSTSPPTGELFF. The CDR3 DNA follows: TGCGCCAGCAGCCACCTCTCTACTAGTCCGCCCACCGGGGAGCTGTTTTTT.

J is TRBJ1-5 and V is TRBV6-1, with no clear D. This CDR3 has 15 amino acids. Germline CDR1 reads MNHNS; CDR2 reads SASEGT. Trimming pared 7 bases from V and 1 base from J, leaving 14 bases between. The CDR3 sequence: CASTEAGSSNQPQHF. In DNA, the CDR3 is TGTGCCAGCACCGAGGCCGGGTCGAGCAATCAGCCCCAGCATTTT.

V and J are TRBV5-1 and TRBJ2-7; unclear D gene. Trimming took off 1 base at V and 1 base at J, with 6 bases between the two ends. The CDR3 sequence is 13 residues long. Germline CDR1 is SGHRS and CDR2 is YFSETQ. CDR3 bases: TGCGCCAGCAGCTTGTATATTTCCTACGAGCAGTACTTC. This sequence encodes CASSLYISYEQYF.

This sequence joins TRBV5-1 and TRBJ2-7, with 7 bases fitting TRBD1. CDR3 length: 15 amino acids. Germline V gene data show CDR1 as SGHRS and CDR2 as YFSETQ. Trimming took 0 bases from V and 2 from J; bases not matched to a gene: 5. CDR3 DNA: TGCGCCAGCAGCTTGGCCGGCAGGGGGACCTACGAGCAGTACTTC. Translating it yields CASSLAGRGTYEQYF. Full variable domain (outside the CDR3, taken from reference TRBV5-1 and TRBJ2-7): KAGVTQTPRYLIKTRGQQVTLSCSPISGHRSVSWYQQTPGQGLQFLFEYFSETQRNKGNFPGRFSGRQFSNSRSEMNVSTLELGDSALYLCASSLAGRGTYEQYFGPGTRLTVT.

This clone was picked up one time. The chain combines TRBV19 with TRBJ2-2, with 7 bases lining up with TRBD2. The CDR3 extends over 14 amino acids. The V and J ends lost 6 bases and 6 bases, in that order; junction bases with no gene match: 7. Germline CDR1 reads LNHDA; CDR2 reads SQIVND (reference sequence). CDR3 DNA sequence: TGTGCCAGTAGCGCGGGGGTTCGATCCGGGGAGCTGTTTTTT. Translation gives CASSAGVRSGELFF.

The chain combines TRBV7-2 with TRBJ1-2; 7 bases match TRBD1. From germline, CDR1 is SGHTA and CDR2 FQGNSA. Trimming removed 4 bases from V and 3 bases from J; junction bases left unmatched: 8. The CDR3 is made up of 15 amino acids. The CDR3 DNA reads TGTGCCAGCAGCTATTTATGGGACAGCGACTATGGCTACACCTTC. It encodes CASSYLWDSDYGYTF.